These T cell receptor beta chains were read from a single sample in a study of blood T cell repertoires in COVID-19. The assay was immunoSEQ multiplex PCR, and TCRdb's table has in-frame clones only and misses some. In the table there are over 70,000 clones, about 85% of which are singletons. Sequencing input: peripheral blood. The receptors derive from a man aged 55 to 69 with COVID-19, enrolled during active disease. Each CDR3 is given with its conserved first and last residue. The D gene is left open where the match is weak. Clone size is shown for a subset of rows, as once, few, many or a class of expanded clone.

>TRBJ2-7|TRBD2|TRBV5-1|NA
TGCGCCAGCAGCAAAGGGACTAGCGGGGGTCACGAGCAGTACTTC
CASSKGTSGGHEQYF
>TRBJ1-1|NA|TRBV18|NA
TGTGCCAGTAAAAATGGAGAAGAGACTGAAGCTTTCTTT
CASKNGEETEAFF
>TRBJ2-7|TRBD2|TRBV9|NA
TGTGCCAGCAGCGTAGGGGCGGGAGGGCTCTACGAGCAGTACTTC
CASSVGAGGLYEQYF
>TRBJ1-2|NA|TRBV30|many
TGTGCCTGGACTTCGTTGCGGCATAGTCGCTACACCTTC
CAWTSLRHSRYTF
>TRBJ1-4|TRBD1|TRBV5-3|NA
TGTGCCAGAAGCGGGGACAGAACTAATGAAAAACTGTTTTTT
CARSGDRTNEKLFF
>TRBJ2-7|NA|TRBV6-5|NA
TGTGCCAGCAGTTACTCGCGCGGGGCCACCTACGAGCAGTACTTC
CASSYSRGATYEQYF
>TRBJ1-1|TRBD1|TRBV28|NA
TGTGCCAGCAGTACAACAGGGGGACTCACTGAAGCTTTCTTT
CASSTTGGLTEAFF
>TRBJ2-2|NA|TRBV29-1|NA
TGCAGCGTTGATGGAGGGAACACCGGGGAGCTGTTTTTT
CSVDGGNTGELFF
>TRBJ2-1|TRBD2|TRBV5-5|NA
TGTGCCAGCAGCTTCGGGACTACCACCTACAATGAGCAGTTCTTC
CASSFGTTTYNEQFF
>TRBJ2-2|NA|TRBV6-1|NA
TGTGCCAGCAGTGAACCCACCCACCGGCGGAGCCTGAACACCGGGGAGCTGTTTTTT
CASSEPTHRRSLNTGELFF